This TCR beta chain was captured by sequencing in a study of cytomegalovirus exposure and HLA in healthy donors. On the study more broadly: HLA-typed donors were the source of about 85 million unique TCRs held in an early data release. Overall study findings and caveats: An analysis that came later showed most CMV-associated TCR beta chains appearing HLA-restricted. Excluded: some indistinguishable V segments such as TRBV6-2 and TRBV6-3. A list of 150 to 200 TCR beta chains associated with cytomegalovirus was given.

Both 60 Vbeta primers and 13 Jbeta primers went into the PCR. TCRdb's table, derived via immunoSEQ multiplex PCR, lists solely in-frame clones and lacks some. The profile shows roughly 200,000 clones, roughly 73% of them singletons. Trimming took 5 bases from V and 0 from J; bases not matched to a gene: 18. Germline CDR1 MDHEN, CDR2 SYDVKM. This CDR3 is built from 20 residues. About this clone itself: Its antigen is currently unknown.

Specimen: PBMCs. The chain recombines TRBV28 with TRBJ1-3, with TRBD1 identical over 8 bases. This receptor was obtained from a woman aged 25 to 45 in good health and CMV-seronegative. The CDR3, as DNA: TGTGCCAGCAGTCCCCAACATGATTACAGGGGGGGGCTCTCTGGAAACACCATATATTTT. Its translation is CASSPQHDYRGGLSGNTIYF.